One and the same sample provided the 31 T cell receptor beta chains below, sequenced in a study of regulatory dendritic cells for organ transplantation. No antigen has been assigned to these receptors. CFSE-labeled sorted T cells met regulatory or mature dendritic cells for roughly 5 days. Repertoires were generated with immunoSEQ multiplex PCR, while TCRdb's copy carries only in-frame clones and drops some. Among 9,500 to 15,000 clones listed, less than 80% were seen once. Sequencing was carried out using naive CD8+ T cells from blood cultured with dendritic cells. Stated subset: CD45RA+ naive T cells. These receptors all stem from a human donor in good health.

The chain recombines TRBV29-1 with TRBJ1-2, with TRBD1 as a possible D gene (6 bases). The CDR3 spans 12 residues. With 8 bases removed from V and 3 bases from J, the gap between germline ends came to 13 bases. From germline, CDR1 is SQVTM and CDR2 ANQGSEA. CDR3: CSLKGDDYGYTF. The CDR3 DNA follows: TGCAGCCTGAAGGGGGATGACTATGGCTACACCTTC.

The chain links TRBV20-1 to TRBJ2-4, with D possibly matching TRBD2 (6 bases). CDR3 length equals 10 residues. V lost 6 bases, J lost 6 bases, and 6 bases lay in between. CDR1 is DFQATT and CDR2 is SNEGSKA in the germline V gene (reference sequence). The chain's CDR3 is CSAGGNIQYF. The CDR3 bases are TGCAGTGCGGGGGGAAACATTCAGTACTTC.

In its sample, this clone was seen a few times. The CDR3 DNA is TGTGCCAGCAGCTTCCGGGGGTCCTCCACAGATACGCAGTATTTT. Translated, it gives CASSFRGSSTDTQYF. V gene TRBV7-9 combines with J gene TRBJ2-3, with a possible D match to TRBD2 (6 bases). This CDR3 is built from 15 residues. Trimming took 3 bases from V and 2 from J, leaving 12 bases between them. Germline values: CDR1 SEHNR, CDR2 FQNEAQ (reference sequence).

This chain uses TRBV5-5 with TRBJ1-6; TRBD1 agrees at 7 bases. Germline CDR1 and CDR2: SGHKS and YYEKEE (reference sequence). The CDR3 contains 15 residues. V was clipped by 4 bases and J by 9 bases; unmatched bases: 10. CDR3 nucleotide sequence: TGTGCCAGCAGCATGTACGTACAGGGGTCTTCACCCCTCCACTTT. Encoded protein: CASSMYVQGSSPLHF.

V gene TRBV9 combines with J gene TRBJ1-1; a possible D gene is TRBD1 (5 bases). CDR3 length equals 17 residues. The V and J ends lost 1 base and 3 bases respectively, with 19 bases between them. The germline V gene has CDR1 SGDLS and CDR2 YYNGEE. The chain's CDR3 is CASSVNPGRGRDTEAFF. DNA of the CDR3: TGTGCCAGCAGCGTAAACCCAGGGAGGGGTCGAGACACTGAAGCTTTCTTT.

This chain connects TRBV2 to TRBJ1-3, with 7 bases fitting TRBD1. The CDR3 extends over 14 amino acids. Germline trimming cut 7 bases from V and 2 bases from J; bases unmatched to any gene: 5. CDR1 and CDR2 from the germline V gene are SNHLY and FYNNEI. CDR3 sequence: CASILTGTGNTIYF. CDR3 DNA sequence: TGTGCCAGCATCCTGACAGGGACTGGAAACACCATATATTTT.

The V call is TRBV7-3, the J call TRBJ1-6; TRBD1 is a possible D gene (5 bases). CDR1 and CDR2 (germline): SGHTA, FQGTGA. V was trimmed by 4 bases and J by 10 bases, leaving 20 bases between them. The CDR3 loop spans 16 amino acids. The CDR3 sequence: CASSSMGEGHGSPLHF. CDR3 nucleotide sequence: TGTGCCAGCAGCTCAATGGGGGAGGGGCATGGATCACCCCTCCACTTT.

The CDR3: CASSLGVTYNEQFF. DNA of the CDR3: TGTGCCAGCAGTCTAGGGGTTACCTACAATGAGCAGTTCTTC. The chain has TRBV27 and TRBJ2-1, with a tentative D call TRBD1 (5 bases). Between the trimmed V and J ends, which lost 5 bases and 2 bases, there was a span of 10 bases. The CDR3 covers 14 residues. Germline V gene data show CDR1 as MNHEY and CDR2 as SMNVEV (reference sequence).

This clone occurred a few times. The chain employs TRBV4-1 and TRBJ2-7; the match to TRBD2 covers 8 bases. CDR3 length: 18 residues. Trimming removed 1 base from V and 2 bases from J; junction bases left unmatched: 13. Looked up from germline, CDR1 is MGHRA and CDR2 is YSYEKL. This chain's CDR3 is CASSQVNPNPAGAYEQYF. Written as DNA, the CDR3 is TGCGCCAGCAGCCAAGTAAATCCAAATCCAGCGGGGGCCTACGAGCAGTACTTC.

The chain employs TRBV13 and TRBJ2-7; a weak D match, TRBD1 (6 bases). The CDR3 sequence is 13 residues long. V dropped 0 bases and J dropped 4 bases, with 7 bases sitting between them. Germline lookup yields CDR1 PRHDT and CDR2 FYEKMQ (reference sequence). CDR3 nucleotide sequence: TGTGCCAGCAGCTTAGGGGACAGATACGAGCAGTACTTC. Its translation: CASSLGDRYEQYF.

The chain links TRBV19 to TRBJ2-1, with 8 nucleotides matching TRBD2. The V and J ends lost 5 bases and 8 bases, in that order; junction bases with no gene match: 17. CDR3 length equals 17 residues. CDR1 and CDR2 (germline): LNHDA, SQIVND (reference sequence). The chain's CDR3 is CASSLNPPRGGLDEQFF. The CDR3 DNA is TGTGCCAGTAGTCTAAATCCTCCCCGCGGGGGGCTGGATGAGCAGTTCTTC.

This clone is classed as medium-sized (0.01 to 0.1%). V usage is TRBV11-2 and J usage is TRBJ1-2; TRBD1 might be the D (5 bases). The CDR3 contains 13 residues. Trimming shortened V by 1 base and J by 4 bases, and 7 bases separated the two germline ends. Per the germline V gene, CDR1 is SGHAT and CDR2 is FQNNGV. The CDR3 is CASSLGGLYGYTF. As DNA, the CDR3 is TGTGCCAGCAGCTTAGGGGGACTCTATGGCTACACCTTC.

The count of this clone is one. This sequence joins TRBV7-9 and TRBJ2-7; D call uncertain. V was trimmed by 5 bases and J by 4 bases, leaving 6 bases between them. The CDR3 length is 11 residues. CDR1 is SEHNR, CDR2 FQNEAQ, per germline (reference sequence). The DNA of the CDR3 is TGTGCCAGCAGCCCGAGTTACGAGCAGTACTTC. Residues: CASSPSYEQYF.

The chain links TRBV2 to TRBJ2-5; weak D call: TRBD2 (6 bases). V was clipped by 6 bases and J by 7 bases, with 24 bases between them. CDR1 is SNHLY and CDR2 is FYNNEI in the germline V gene. This CDR3 contains 16 residues. CDR3 sequence reads: CASSRALAEVGRTQYF. The CDR3, as DNA: TGTGCCAGCAGCCGTGCGTTAGCGGAGGTCGGGAGGACCCAGTACTTC.

The chain couples TRBV19 to TRBJ2-1, with a tentative D call TRBD2 (6 bases). This CDR3 has 18 amino acids. Between the trimmed V and J ends, which lost 0 bases and 7 bases, there was a span of 22 bases. CDR1 and CDR2 (germline): LNHDA, SQIVND (reference sequence). The CDR3 reads CASSIDLTGVGTFNEQFF. The CDR3 nucleotides are TGTGCCAGTAGTATAGATCTTACGGGGGTCGGAACCTTTAATGAGCAGTTCTTC.

CDR3 amino acids: CASSSAPAGTGELFF. The CDR3 coding sequence is TGTGCCAGCAGCTCCGCCCCCGCCGGCACCGGGGAGCTGTTTTTT. The genes are TRBV11-3 and TRBJ2-2; D unresolved. V lost 4 bases, J lost 4 bases, and 13 bases lay in between. The CDR3 is made up of 15 amino acids. Germline CDR1 reads SGHNT; CDR2 reads YENEEA.

The chain employs TRBV19 and TRBJ2-1; 10 nucleotides align to TRBD1. Germline loops: CDR1 LNHDA, CDR2 SQIVND (reference sequence). The CDR3 contains 15 residues. Unmatched junction bases numbered 5, after V lost 5 bases and J lost 4 bases. This chain's CDR3 is CASSPGQGGYNEQFF. The CDR3 nucleotides read TGTGCCAGTAGTCCAGGACAGGGGGGTTACAATGAGCAGTTCTTC.

The chain's CDR3 is CASSFQGAGEKLFF. The CDR3, as DNA: TGTGCCAGCAGCTTCCAGGGGGCAGGTGAAAAACTGTTTTTT. This sequence joins TRBV7-9 and TRBJ1-4, with 8 positions matching TRBD1. From germline, CDR1 is SEHNR and CDR2 FQNEAQ (reference sequence). The ends lost 3 bases at V and 7 bases at J; junction bases unmatched: 4. CDR3 size: 14 residues. Together with reference TRBV7-9 and TRBJ1-4, the CDR3 gives the full variable domain: DTGVSQNPRHKITKRGQNVTFRCDPISEHNRLYWYRQTLGQGPEFLTYFQNEAQLEKSRLLSDRFSAERPKGSFSTLEIQRTEQGDSAMYLCASSFQGAGEKLFFGSGTQLSVL.

V gene TRBV29-1 combines with J gene TRBJ2-7, with a tentative D call TRBD2 (5 bases). Looked up from germline, CDR1 is SQVTM and CDR2 is ANQGSEA. Trimming shortened V by 3 bases and J by 6 bases, and 12 bases separated the two germline ends. The CDR3 sequence is 12 residues long. This chain's CDR3 is CSVEVPGSEQYF. In nucleotides, the CDR3 is TGCAGCGTTGAGGTACCGGGGAGCGAGCAGTACTTC.

Only one count was recorded for this clone. V is TRBV10-3 and J is TRBJ2-2; 7 bases fit TRBD1. CDR3 length: 16 amino acids. Trimming cost V 4 bases and J 0 bases; bases outside gene matches: 5. Germline V gene data show CDR1 as ENHRY and CDR2 as SYGVKD. Here the CDR3 reads CAISVWTGPNTGELFF. CDR3 DNA: TGTGCCATCAGTGTTTGGACAGGACCGAACACCGGGGAGCTGTTTTTT.

The J gene is TRBJ2-7, the V gene TRBV6-5; 7 nucleotides align to TRBD1. The V and J ends lost 0 bases and 3 bases, in that order; junction bases with no gene match: 8. The CDR3 contains 16 residues. Per the germline V gene, CDR1 is MNHEY and CDR2 is SVGAGI. CDR3 DNA: TGTGCCAGCAGTTACTCAGCAGGACAGGTAATCTACGAGCAGTACTTC. Amino acids: CASSYSAGQVIYEQYF.

CDR3 residues: CASSIYRGDEQFF. CDR3 nucleotide sequence: TGTGCCAGCAGTATATACAGGGGCGATGAGCAGTTCTTC. The chain employs TRBV27 and TRBJ2-1, with 7 nucleotides matching TRBD1. CDR1 and CDR2 (germline): MNHEY, SMNVEV (reference sequence). V lost 5 bases to trimming and J lost 8 bases; unmatched junction nucleotides: 6. The CDR3 is 13 residues long.

The chain is built from TRBV9 and TRBJ1-3; no clear D. The CDR3 has 16 residues. The germline V and J ends were trimmed by 0 bases and 0 bases, with 10 bases remaining between them. The germline CDR1 and CDR2 sequences are SGDLS and YYNGEE. In nucleotides, the CDR3 is TGTGCCAGCAGCGTAGACAGCCTCATCTCTGGAAACACCATATATTTT. Translation gives CASSVDSLISGNTIYF.

This CDR3 reads CASSTYRDGYTF. In nucleotides, the CDR3 is TGTGCCAGCAGTACATACAGGGATGGCTACACCTTC. This sequence joins TRBV25-1 and TRBJ1-2; D possibly corresponds to TRBD1 (6 bases). Per the germline V gene, CDR1 is MGHDK and CDR2 is SYGVNS. V lost 5 bases and J 6 bases, leaving 10 bases between the germline ends. The CDR3 consists of 12 residues.

The gene calls are TRBV7-6 and TRBJ2-1; 11 nucleotides align to TRBD2. With 2 bases clipped from V and 5 bases from J, the junction kept 11 bases outside the gene matches. Germline V gives CDR1 SGHVS, CDR2 FNYEAQ. This CDR3 spans 18 amino acids. The CDR3 region is CASSLPLAGGPGDNEQFF. As DNA, the CDR3 is TGTGCCAGCAGCTTACCCCTAGCGGGGGGCCCCGGGGACAATGAGCAGTTCTTC.

CDR3 loop: CASSVEGGLGNYGYTF. The CDR3, as DNA: TGTGCCAGCAGCGTAGAGGGAGGGCTGGGGAACTATGGCTACACCTTC. The V call is TRBV9, the J call TRBJ1-2; D uncertain. V dropped 0 bases and J dropped 2 bases, with 14 bases sitting between them. There are 16 residues in the CDR3. The germline CDR1 and CDR2 sequences are SGDLS and YYNGEE.

J is TRBJ1-1 and V is TRBV19, with 7 bases that match TRBD1. With V trimmed by 5 bases and J by 4 bases, 10 bases remained unmatched. The germline V gene has CDR1 LNHDA and CDR2 SQIVND (reference sequence). This CDR3 is 15 amino acids long. The CDR3 coding sequence is TGTGCCAGTAGTGCCGGGACAGCTCTTAGCACTGAAGCTTTCTTT. Protein sequence: CASSAGTALSTEAFF.

The chain uses TRBV5-5 and TRBJ2-7; 9 bases agree with TRBD1. The CDR3 has 14 amino acids. V trimming: 5 bases; J trimming: 4 bases; junction bases outside the gene matches: 7. The germline V gene encodes CDR1 SGHKS and CDR2 YYEKEE (reference sequence). The CDR3 reads CASRFGTGLYEQYF. The CDR3 coding sequence is TGTGCCAGCAGGTTCGGGACAGGGTTATACGAGCAGTACTTC.

This sequence joins TRBV19 and TRBJ1-5; D may be TRBD1 (5 bases). Deletions cut 11 bases from V and 2 bases from J, with 13 bases between. Germline V lookup: CDR1 LNHDA, CDR2 SQIVND (reference sequence). CDR3 length: 13 residues. This CDR3 is CAVIGAGNQPQHF. For the CDR3, the DNA is TGTGCCGTTATTGGGGCGGGCAATCAGCCCCAGCATTTT. Together with reference TRBV19 and TRBJ1-5, the CDR3 gives the full variable domain: DGGITQSPKYLFRKEGQNVTLSCEQNLNHDAMYWYRQDPGQGLRLIYYSQIVNDFQKGDIAEGYSVSREKKESFPLTVTSAQKNPTAFYLCAVIGAGNQPQHFGDGTRLSIL.

V is TRBV5-6 and J is TRBJ1-2; D ambiguous. The CDR3 contains 14 residues. V shed 0 bases and J shed 4 bases, with 10 bases lying between them. Per the germline V gene, CDR1 is SGHDT and CDR2 is YYEEEE. CDR3 amino acids: CASSLAGVSYGYTF. The DNA of the CDR3 is TGTGCCAGCAGCTTGGCCGGGGTGTCCTATGGCTACACCTTC. Complete variable domain (other parts from reference TRBV5-6 and TRBJ1-2): DAGVTQSPTHLIKTRGQQVTLRCSPKSGHDTVSWYQQALGQGPQFIFQYYEEEERQRGNFPDRFSGHQFPNYSSELNVNALLLGDSALYLCASSLAGVSYGYTFGSGTRLTVV.

The J gene is TRBJ2-1, the V gene TRBV11-1; possibly TRBD2 for D (6 bases). Between the trimmed V and J ends, which lost 5 bases and 10 bases, there was a span of 15 bases. Per the germline V gene, CDR1 is SGHAT and CDR2 is FQDESV (reference sequence). The CDR3 runs to 13 residues. As DNA, the CDR3 is TGTGCCAGCAGCCCCAGGTGGGGGGACGAGCAGTTCTTC. This sequence encodes CASSPRWGDEQFF. The full variable domain, rest sourced from reference TRBV11-1 and TRBJ2-1, is EAEVAQSPRYKITEKSQAVAFWCDPISGHATLYWYRQILGQGPELLVQFQDESVVDDSQLPKDRFSAERLKGVDSTLKIQPAELGDSAMYLCASSPRWGDEQFFGPGTRLTVL.